This T cell receptor (beta chain) was captured in a study of blood T cell repertoires in COVID-19. As for the study in general: The analysed material was cDNA or gDNA that came from T cells, B-cell-depleted T cells, or PBMCs.

Cohort allocation depended upon clinical history that participants reported. V lost 5 bases and J lost 0, with 12 bases in between. There are 15 residues in the CDR3. The germline V gene has CDR1 MNHEY and CDR2 SVGEGT. Assay used: immunoSEQ multiplex PCR; TCRdb lists only in-frame clones, some missing. The sample yields roughly 140,000 clones, 84% seen once. This receptor was taken from a man aged 45-65 years in a cohort exposed to, infected with or recovered from COVID-19 (not recorded which). The chain is built from TRBV6-2 or TRBV6-3 and TRBJ2-3; D might be TRBD2 (6 bases). The sample was PBMCs or T cells enriched from blood (not recorded which). The CDR3, as DNA: TGTGCCAGCAGTCCAACTAGCCTGAGCACAGATACGCAGTATTTT. This encodes CASSPTSLSTDTQYF.